A selection of T cell receptor beta chains follows, all from one sample in a study of control samples from healthy donors and cancer patients. The repertoire was sequenced with immunoSEQ multiplex PCR; TCRdb's copy has only in-frame clones and lacks some. The sample contains around 82,000 clones, about nine tenths of which appear only once. Input material: blood. These receptors were collected from a man aged 50 to 60 in good health. CDR3s include the opening cysteine and the closing phenylalanine or tryptophan. A D gene is named only where the DNA matches it firmly. A clone size is listed for some rows: how often the clone was seen (once, few, many), or a class if it is expanded.

j_gene: TRBJ2-2
len: 17
abundance: -
d_gene: -
v_gene: TRBV6-2/TRBV6-3
CDR3aa: CASSFTSDLFNTGELFF
CDR3nt: TGTGCCAGCAGTTTCACTAGTGACCTCTTCAACACCGGGGAGCTGTTTTTT

j_gene: TRBJ1-2
len: 16
abundance: once
d_gene: TRBD1
v_gene: TRBV6-7
CDR3aa: CASSYSTGGVSYGYTF
CDR3nt: TGTGCCAGCAGTTACTCGACAGGGGGCGTCAGCTATGGCTACACCTTC

j_gene: TRBJ1-2
len: 14
abundance: -
d_gene: TRBD1
v_gene: TRBV7-9
CDR3aa: CASSPDRVKGGYTF
CDR3nt: TGTGCCAGCAGCCCCGACAGGGTTAAAGGGGGCTACACCTTC

j_gene: TRBJ2-7
len: 12
abundance: -
d_gene: -
v_gene: TRBV10-3
CDR3aa: CAISHQDYEQYF
CDR3nt: TGTGCCATCAGTCATCAGGACTACGAGCAGTACTTC

j_gene: TRBJ1-1
len: 15
abundance: -
d_gene: -
v_gene: TRBV5-5
CDR3aa: CASSLPLLGSTEAFF
CDR3nt: TGTGCCAGCAGCTTACCCCTCCTCGGGAGCACTGAAGCTTTCTTT

j_gene: TRBJ1-1
len: 13
abundance: few
d_gene: -
v_gene: TRBV2
CDR3aa: CASSQDSNTEAFF
CDR3nt: TGTGCCAGCAGTCAGGATTCGAACACTGAAGCTTTCTTT

j_gene: TRBJ1-4
len: 14
abundance: once
d_gene: -
v_gene: TRBV29-1
CDR3aa: CSVGHGNANEKLFF
CDR3nt: TGCAGCGTTGGCCACGGGAATGCTAATGAAAAACTGTTTTTT

j_gene: TRBJ2-5
len: 12
abundance: -
d_gene: TRBD1
v_gene: TRBV5-1
CDR3aa: CASSSTGGDQYF
CDR3nt: TGCGCCAGCAGCTCGACAGGGGGCGACCAGTACTTC

j_gene: TRBJ1-2
len: 14
abundance: -
d_gene: -
v_gene: TRBV7-8
CDR3aa: CASSSPGPNYGYTF
CDR3nt: TGTGCCAGCAGCTCCCCAGGGCCCAACTATGGCTACACCTTC

j_gene: TRBJ2-1
len: 13
abundance: -
d_gene: TRBD2
v_gene: TRBV5-4
CDR3aa: CASSLGAGDEQFF
CDR3nt: TGTGCCAGCAGCTTGGGGGCGGGGGATGAGCAGTTCTTC

j_gene: TRBJ1-6
len: 14
abundance: -
d_gene: -
v_gene: TRBV5-1
CDR3aa: CASSYSSYNSPLHF
CDR3nt: TGCGCCAGCAGCTATTCCTCCTATAATTCACCCCTCCACTTT

j_gene: TRBJ2-3
len: 18
abundance: -
d_gene: -
v_gene: TRBV24-1
CDR3aa: CATSEGGGPGRKTDTQYF
CDR3nt: TGTGCCACCAGTGAAGGGGGGGGGCCAGGGAGGAAAACAGATACGCAGTATTTT

j_gene: TRBJ1-1
len: 16
abundance: once
d_gene: -
v_gene: TRBV25-1
CDR3aa: CASSPLGPLMNTEAFF
CDR3nt: TGTGCCAGCAGTCCACTGGGCCCTCTAATGAACACTGAAGCTTTCTTT

j_gene: TRBJ2-1
len: 15
abundance: -
d_gene: -
v_gene: TRBV7-2
CDR3aa: CASSVGQPEGNEQFF
CDR3nt: TGTGCCAGCAGCGTGGGACAGCCGGAGGGCAATGAGCAGTTCTTC

j_gene: TRBJ1-5
len: 15
abundance: -
d_gene: -
v_gene: TRBV27
CDR3aa: CASREVGGIYQPQHF
CDR3nt: TGTGCCAGCAGAGAGGTTGGAGGGATTTATCAGCCCCAGCATTTT

j_gene: TRBJ2-1
len: 15
abundance: few
d_gene: TRBD2
v_gene: TRBV11-1
CDR3aa: CASSLGLAGANEQFF
CDR3nt: TGTGCCAGCAGCTTAGGACTAGCGGGGGCCAATGAGCAGTTCTTC